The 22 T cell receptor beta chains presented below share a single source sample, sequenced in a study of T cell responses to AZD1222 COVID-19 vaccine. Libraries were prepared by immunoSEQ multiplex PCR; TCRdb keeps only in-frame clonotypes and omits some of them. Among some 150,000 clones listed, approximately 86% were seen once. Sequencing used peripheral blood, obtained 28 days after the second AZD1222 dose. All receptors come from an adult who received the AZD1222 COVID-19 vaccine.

CDR3 coding DNA: TGTGCCAGCAGCTTACCTCCAGGGGCCCCAGATACGCAGTATTTT. This gives the protein CASSLPPGAPDTQYF. J is TRBJ2-3 and V is TRBV7-2; D perhaps matches TRBD1 (6 bases). The CDR3 runs to 15 residues. With 2 bases removed from V and 4 bases from J, the gap between germline ends came to 13 bases. Germline values: CDR1 SGHTA, CDR2 FQGNSA.

This chain's CDR3 is CASSTSWARVATEQFF. The CDR3 region has the DNA TGCGCCAGCAGCACGTCCTGGGCAAGGGTGGCAACCGAGCAGTTCTTC. The rearrangement joins TRBV5-1 to TRBJ2-1; unclear D gene. CDR3 length: 16 amino acids. Per germline, CDR1 SGHRS and CDR2 YFSETQ. Trimming took off 4 bases at V and 10 bases at J, with 24 bases between the two ends.

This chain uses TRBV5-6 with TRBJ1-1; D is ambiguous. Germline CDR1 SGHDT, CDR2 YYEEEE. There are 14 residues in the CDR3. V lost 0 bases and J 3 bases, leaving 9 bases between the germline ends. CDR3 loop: CASSLETGYTEAFF. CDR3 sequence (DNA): TGTGCCAGCAGCTTGGAAACGGGGTACACTGAAGCTTTCTTT.

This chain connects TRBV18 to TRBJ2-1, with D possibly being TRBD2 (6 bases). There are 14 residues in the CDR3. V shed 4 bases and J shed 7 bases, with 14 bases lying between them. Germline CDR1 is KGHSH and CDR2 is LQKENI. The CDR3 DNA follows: TGTGCCAGCTCACGGGACTTACTATGGAATGAGCAGTTCTTC. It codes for CASSRDLLWNEQFF.

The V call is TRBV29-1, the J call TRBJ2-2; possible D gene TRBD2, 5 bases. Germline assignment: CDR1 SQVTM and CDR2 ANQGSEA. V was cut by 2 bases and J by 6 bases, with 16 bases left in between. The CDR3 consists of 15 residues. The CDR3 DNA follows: TGCAGCGTTGAAACCTTCTTCGGAGGACCCGGGGAGCTGTTTTTT. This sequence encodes CSVETFFGGPGELFF.

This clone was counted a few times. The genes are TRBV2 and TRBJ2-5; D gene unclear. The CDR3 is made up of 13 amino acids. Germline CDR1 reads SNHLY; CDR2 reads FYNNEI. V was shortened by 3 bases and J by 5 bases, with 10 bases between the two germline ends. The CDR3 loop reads CASSDSELETQYF. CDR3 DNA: TGTGCCAGCAGTGATTCTGAGCTGGAGACCCAGTACTTC.

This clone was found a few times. CDR3 sequence: CASRPRGGGSEKLFF. The CDR3 nucleotides read TGTGCCAGCAGGCCCCGGGGAGGGGGGTCTGAAAAACTGTTTTTT. The chain links TRBV6-5 to TRBJ1-4; perhaps TRBD1 as D (6 bases). The germline V gene encodes CDR1 MNHEY and CDR2 SVGAGI. The CDR3 loop spans 15 amino acids. V dropped 6 bases and J dropped 7 bases, with 18 bases sitting between them.

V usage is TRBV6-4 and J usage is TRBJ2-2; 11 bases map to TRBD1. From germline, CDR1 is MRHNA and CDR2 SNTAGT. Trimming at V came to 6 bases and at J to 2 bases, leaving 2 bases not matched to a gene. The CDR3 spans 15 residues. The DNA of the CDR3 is TGTGCCAGCAGCCGGACAGGGGGCAACACCGGGGAGCTGTTTTTT. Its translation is CASSRTGGNTGELFF.

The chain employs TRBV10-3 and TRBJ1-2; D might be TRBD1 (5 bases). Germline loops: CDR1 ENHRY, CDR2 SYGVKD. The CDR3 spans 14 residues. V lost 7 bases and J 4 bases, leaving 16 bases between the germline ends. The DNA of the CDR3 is TGTGCCATCACCGACGGGGGGAGGCTCTATGGCTACACCTTC. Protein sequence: CAITDGGRLYGYTF.

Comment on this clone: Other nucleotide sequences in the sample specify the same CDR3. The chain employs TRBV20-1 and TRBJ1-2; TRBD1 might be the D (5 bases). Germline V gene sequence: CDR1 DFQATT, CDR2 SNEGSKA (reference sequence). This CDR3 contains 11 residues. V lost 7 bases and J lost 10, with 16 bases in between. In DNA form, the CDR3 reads TGCAGTGTGGGAGGGCAAGGGGACTACACCTTC. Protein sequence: CSVGGQGDYTF.

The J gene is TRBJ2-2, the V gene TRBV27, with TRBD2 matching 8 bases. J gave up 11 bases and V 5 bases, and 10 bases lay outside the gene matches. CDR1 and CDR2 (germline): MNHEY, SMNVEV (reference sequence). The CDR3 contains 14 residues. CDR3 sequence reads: CASSVLSSGRELFF. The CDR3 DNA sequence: TGTGCCAGCAGTGTGCTCTCCAGCGGGAGAGAGCTGTTTTTT.

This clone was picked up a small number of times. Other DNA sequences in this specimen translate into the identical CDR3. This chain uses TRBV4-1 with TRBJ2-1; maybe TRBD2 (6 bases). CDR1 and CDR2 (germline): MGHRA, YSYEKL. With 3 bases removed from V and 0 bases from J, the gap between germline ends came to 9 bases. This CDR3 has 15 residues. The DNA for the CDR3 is TGCGCCAGCAGCCAGGAGGGGCGCTCCTACAATGAGCAGTTCTTC. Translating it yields CASSQEGRSYNEQFF.

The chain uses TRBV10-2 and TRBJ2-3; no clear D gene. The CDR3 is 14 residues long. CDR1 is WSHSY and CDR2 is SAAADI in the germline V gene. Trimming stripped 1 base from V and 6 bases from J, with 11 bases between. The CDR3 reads CASSEFPTGDTQYF. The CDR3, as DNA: TGCGCCAGCAGTGAGTTTCCAACCGGGGATACGCAGTATTTT.

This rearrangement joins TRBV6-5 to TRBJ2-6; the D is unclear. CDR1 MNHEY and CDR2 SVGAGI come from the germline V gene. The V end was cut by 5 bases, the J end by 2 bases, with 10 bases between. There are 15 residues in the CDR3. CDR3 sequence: CASSTRRAGANVLTF. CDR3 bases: TGTGCCAGCAGTACTCGAAGGGCTGGGGCCAACGTCCTGACTTTC.

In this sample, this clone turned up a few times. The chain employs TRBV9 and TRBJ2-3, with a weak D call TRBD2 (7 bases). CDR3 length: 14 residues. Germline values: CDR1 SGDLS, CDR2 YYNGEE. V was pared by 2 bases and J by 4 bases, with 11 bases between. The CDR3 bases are TGTGCCAGCAGCGTCAGGGGAGGGCCAGATACGCAGTATTTT. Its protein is CASSVRGGPDTQYF.

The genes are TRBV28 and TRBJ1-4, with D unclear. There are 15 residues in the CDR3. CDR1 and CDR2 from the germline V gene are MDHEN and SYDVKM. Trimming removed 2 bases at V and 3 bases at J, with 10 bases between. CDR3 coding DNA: TGTGCCAGCAGTTTAGCGGGAAACCCTAATGAAAAACTGTTTTTT. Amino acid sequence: CASSLAGNPNEKLFF.

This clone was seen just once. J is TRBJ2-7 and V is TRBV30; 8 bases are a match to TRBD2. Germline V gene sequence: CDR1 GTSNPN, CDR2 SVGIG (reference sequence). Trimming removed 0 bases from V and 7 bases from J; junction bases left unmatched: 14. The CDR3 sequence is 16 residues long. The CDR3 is CAWSVTGGGGPEEQYF. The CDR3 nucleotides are TGTGCCTGGAGTGTGACTGGGGGCGGGGGGCCAGAAGAGCAGTACTTC.

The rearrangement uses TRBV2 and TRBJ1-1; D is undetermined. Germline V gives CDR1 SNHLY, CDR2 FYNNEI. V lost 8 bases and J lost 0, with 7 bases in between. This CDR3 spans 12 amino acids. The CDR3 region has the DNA TGTGCCAGCTTTTATGTGAACACTGAAGCTTTCTTT. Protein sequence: CASFYVNTEAFF.

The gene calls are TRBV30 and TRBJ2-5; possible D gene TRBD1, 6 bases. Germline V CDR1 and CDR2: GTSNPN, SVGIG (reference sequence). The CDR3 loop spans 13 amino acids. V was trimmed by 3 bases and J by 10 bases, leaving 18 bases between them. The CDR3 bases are TGTGCCTGGAGCAGGGGTTTTCGGGAAGTCCAGTACTTC. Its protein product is CAWSRGFREVQYF.

In DNA, the CDR3 is TGCGCCAGCAGCTTGGAAGGGACCGGGAACTATGGCTACACCTTC. Its protein is CASSLEGTGNYGYTF. The J gene is TRBJ1-2, the V gene TRBV5-1, with D possibly matching TRBD1 (5 bases). Trimming removed 0 bases from V and 2 bases from J, with 11 bases in between. Germline V gene lookup returns CDR1 SGHRS and CDR2 YFSETQ. The CDR3 runs to 15 residues.

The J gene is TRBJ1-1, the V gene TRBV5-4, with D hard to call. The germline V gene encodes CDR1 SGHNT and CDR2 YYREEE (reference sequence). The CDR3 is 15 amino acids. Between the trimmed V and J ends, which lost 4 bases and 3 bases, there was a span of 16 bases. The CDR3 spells CASSPRRYGDTEAFF. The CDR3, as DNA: TGTGCCAGCAGCCCCCGGAGGTACGGAGACACTGAAGCTTTCTTT.

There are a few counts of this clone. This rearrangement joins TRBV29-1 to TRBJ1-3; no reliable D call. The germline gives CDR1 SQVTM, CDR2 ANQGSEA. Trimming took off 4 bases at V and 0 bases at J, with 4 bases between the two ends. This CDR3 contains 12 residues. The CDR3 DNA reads TGCAGCGTTGTTTCCTCTGGAAACACCATATATTTT. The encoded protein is CSVVSSGNTIYF. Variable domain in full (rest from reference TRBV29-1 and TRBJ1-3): SAVISQKPSRDICQRGTSLTIQCQVDSQVTMMFWYRQQPGQSLTLIATANQGSEATYESGFVIDKFPISRPNLTFSTLTVSNMSPEDSSIYLCSVVSSGNTIYFGEGSWLTVV.